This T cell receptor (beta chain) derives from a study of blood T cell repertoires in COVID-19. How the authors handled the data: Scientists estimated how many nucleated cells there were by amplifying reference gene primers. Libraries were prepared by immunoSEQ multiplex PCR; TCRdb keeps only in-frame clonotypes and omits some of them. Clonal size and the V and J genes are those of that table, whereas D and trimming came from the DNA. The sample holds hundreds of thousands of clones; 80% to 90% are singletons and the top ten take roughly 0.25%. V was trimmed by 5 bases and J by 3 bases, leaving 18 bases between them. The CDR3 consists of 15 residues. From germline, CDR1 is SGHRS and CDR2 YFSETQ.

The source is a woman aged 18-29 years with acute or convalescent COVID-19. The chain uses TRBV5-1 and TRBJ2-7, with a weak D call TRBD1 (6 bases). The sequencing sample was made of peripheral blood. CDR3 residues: CASRRTGNLNYEQYF. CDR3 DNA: TGCGCCAGCAGGCGTACAGGGAATCTGAACTACGAGCAGTACTTC.